This entry concerns a single TCR beta chain. As yet, its antigen is unknown. The junction shows a germline mismatch at one end, possibly a read error. Whereas donors were nominally healthy upon sampling, unrecorded immune exposures were probable. The data belong to a study of cytomegalovirus exposure and HLA in healthy donors. Primers included in the PCR were 60 Vbeta and 13 Jbeta primers. Generated by immunoSEQ multiplex PCR, the TCRdb table keeps only in-frame clones and is missing some. The repertoire holds around 58,000 clones, with around 77% as singletons. Whole-study findings and limits: Later examination showed HLA-associated TCR beta chains had greater clonal expansion than equally common others.

This CDR3 region has 14 residues. CDR1 is SEHNR, CDR2 FQNEAQ, per germline (reference sequence). This TCR derives from a male donor in good health and CMV-seropositive. The sequencing input was PBMCs. The rearrangement joins TRBV7-9 to TRBJ1-4; 8 positions match TRBD1. The CDR3 nucleotides are TGTGTCAGCAGCGCACAGGGGGCTAATGAAAAACTGTTTTTT. Amino acid sequence: CVSSAQGANEKLFF. The whole variable domain, remainder taken from reference TRBV7-9 and TRBJ1-4, is DTGVSQNPRHKITKRGQNVTFRCDPISEHNRLYWYRQTLGQGPEFLTYFQNEAQLEKSRLLSDRFSAERPKGSFSTLEIQRTEQGDSAMYLCVSSAQGANEKLFFGSGTQLSVL.